The entry below describes one TCR beta chain. No cognate antigen has been identified for it. Base-call qualities are not available, and no considerably larger clone is one nucleotide away. This specimen comes from a study of T cell repertoires in cytomegalovirus infection (dated by TCRdb to between 2018 and 2020). Regarding the complete study: The peptide stimulations were aimed at well-studied HLA-B-restricted epitopes as well as recently identified HLA-C-restricted CMV epitopes, whose presentation resists viral immunomodulation. Donor HLA type was relevant to the analysis, because carriage of CMV infection together with the matching HLA type was indicated by public TCR beta signatures.

Read against the paper, the sample's treatment or condition label means: in vitro stimulation with specific CMV peptide epitopes to enrich CMV-specific T cells. V and J are truncated by 6 bases and 8 bases respectively, leaving an intervening sequence of 19 bases. The CDR3 runs 14 residues from the cysteine to the phenylalanine. Kept here is only the CDR3 DNA, which spans 42 bases and is read in frame from base 1. According to the germline V gene (reference sequence), CDR1 reads LNHDA and CDR2 reads SQIVND. Broader findings and caveats from the paper: In both this cohort and an independent roughly 350-donor cohort, the cumulative frequency of public TCR beta family members distinguished carriers of CMV infection plus the relevant HLA type. The ex vivo response was dominated by HLA-C-restricted CMV-specific TCR beta clonotypes, which also provided the single most frequent clonotype in two of eight donors.

TCRdb records Illumina HiSeq 1500 as the sequencer. TCRdb ran its own pipeline on the public reads, namely fastp trimming at Q25 and MiXCR clone calling, and kept in-frame beta chains. Each entry merges the rows of one CDR3 protein and shows their most common DNA and genes. The sample table shows around 300,000 distinct CDR3 sequences, and less than 25% are seen once. The ten most abundant clones make up under 25% of the sample. This chain is built from TRBV19 and TRBJ1-2, with the D gene not confidently named. This specimen consisted of cultured PBMCs, obtained from culture after CMV antigen stimulation. The sequence was obtained from a human donor in good health (CMV status not recorded). Some clones in this sample may be carry-over from other donors' samples. The CDR3 protein sequence reads: CASSLDPSGNGYTF. In nucleotides, the sequence is TGTGCCAGTAGCTTGGACCCGTCGGGGAACGGCTACACCTTC. The full variable domain, completed from the reference TRBV19 and TRBJ1-2 proteins outside the CDR3, reads DGGITQSPKYLFRKEGQNVTLSCEQNLNHDAMYWYRQDPGQGLRLIYYSQIVNDFQKGDIAEGYSVSREKKESFPLTVTSAQKNPTAFYLCASSLDPSGNGYTFGSGTRLTVV.